This T cell receptor beta chain was documented in a study of tumor-infiltrating lymphocytes in primary liver carcinoma. Looking at the study overall: The study included patients who were men and women aged 30 to 69 years. Productive TCRbeta reads per sample were roughly 3.5 to 7.13 million, not differing by tissue.

A primer matching the constant region was used to make TCR beta cDNA from approximately 0.45 ug of total RNA. A slightly modified ARM-PCR protocol with three nested multiplex PCR rounds produced these TCR beta libraries. TCRdb ran MiXCR on the multiplex PCR reads and lists one entry per CDR3 protein. The repertoire holds 100,000 or so distinct CDR3 sequences, with around two thirds as singletons. Co-extraction yielded RNA and DNA from 20-30 mg of unsorted bulk tissue. At least ten counts were recorded for this clonotype. This TCR was recovered from a woman aged 55 to 70 with primary liver carcinoma and hepatitis B virus infection. The sample comprised liver tumor tissue from sampling region 5. Subset of the sample: tumor region T5, tumor centre.

CDR3 region: CASRGTGFNYGYTF. CDR3 nucleotide sequence: TGTGCCAGCAGGGGGACAGGGTTCAACTATGGCTACACCTTC. The genes are TRBV6-5 and TRBJ1-2; 9 nucleotides match TRBD1. This CDR3 region has 14 residues. The V gene end was trimmed by 6 bases and the J gene end by 2 bases; junction bases not matched to a gene: 4. From germline, CDR1 is MNHEY and CDR2 SVGAGI.